The sequence of this T cell receptor beta chain was determined in a study of T cell responses to AZD1222 COVID-19 vaccine. Overall study findings and caveats: In a largely white British group with more females than males, clonal diversity was possibly underestimated. Targeting of unmutated variant regions was reportedly seen in nearly half of spike-specific TCRs. The study found Spike-specific TCR breadth and depth rose after two AZD1222 doses. Scientists sampled the repertoires only once the peak T cell response had passed.

V was pared by 7 bases and J by 9 bases, with 19 bases between. This CDR3 contains 13 residues. Germline-derived CDR1 and CDR2 are SGDLS and YYNGEE. Assay used: immunoSEQ multiplex PCR; TCRdb lists only in-frame clones, some missing. The sample holds about 150,000 clones, around 85% seen once. Details on this clone: The antigen is undetermined.

This specimen was peripheral blood, taken on day 0 of MenACWY control vaccination. The source of this sequence is an adult in good health. The rearrangement joins TRBV9 to TRBJ1-2, with D maybe TRBD1 (6 bases). The CDR3 is CASAYGQTQSYTF. The CDR3 coding sequence is TGTGCCAGCGCATACGGACAGACTCAGAGCTACACCTTC.